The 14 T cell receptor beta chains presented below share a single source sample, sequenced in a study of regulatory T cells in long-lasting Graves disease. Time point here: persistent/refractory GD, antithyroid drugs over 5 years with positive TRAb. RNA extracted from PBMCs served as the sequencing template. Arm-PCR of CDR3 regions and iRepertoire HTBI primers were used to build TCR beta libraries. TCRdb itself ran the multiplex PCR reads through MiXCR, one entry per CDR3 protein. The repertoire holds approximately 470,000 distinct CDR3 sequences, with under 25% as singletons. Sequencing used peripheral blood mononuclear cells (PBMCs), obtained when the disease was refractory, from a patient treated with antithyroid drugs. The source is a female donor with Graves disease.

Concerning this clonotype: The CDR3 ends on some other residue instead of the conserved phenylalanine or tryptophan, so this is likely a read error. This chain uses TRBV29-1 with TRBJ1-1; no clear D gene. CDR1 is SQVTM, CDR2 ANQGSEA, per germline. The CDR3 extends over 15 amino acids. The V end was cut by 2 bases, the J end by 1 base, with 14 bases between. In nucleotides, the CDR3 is TGCAGCGTTGAACCCACGGAGGGAGCGAACACTGAAGCTTTCTCT. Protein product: CSVEPTEGANTEAFS.

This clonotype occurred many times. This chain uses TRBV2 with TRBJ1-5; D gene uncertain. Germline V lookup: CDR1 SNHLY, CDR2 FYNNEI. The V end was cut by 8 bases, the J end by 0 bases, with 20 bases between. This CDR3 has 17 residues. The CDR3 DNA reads TGTGCCAGCCGAGGAGTTGCGGGAAGCGGTAGCAATCAGCCCCAGCATTTT. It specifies CASRGVAGSGSNQPQHF.

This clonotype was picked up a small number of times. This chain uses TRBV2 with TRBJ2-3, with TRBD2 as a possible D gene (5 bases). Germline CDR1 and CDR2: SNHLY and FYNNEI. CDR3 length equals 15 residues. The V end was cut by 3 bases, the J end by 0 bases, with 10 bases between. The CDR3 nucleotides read TGTGCCAGCAGTGATCAGCGGTTAAGCACAGATACGCAGTATTTT. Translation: CASSDQRLSTDTQYF.

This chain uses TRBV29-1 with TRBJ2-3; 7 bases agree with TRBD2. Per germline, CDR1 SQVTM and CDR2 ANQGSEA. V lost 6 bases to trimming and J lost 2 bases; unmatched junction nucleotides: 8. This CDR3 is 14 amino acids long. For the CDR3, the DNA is TGCAGCGTCGCGGGGGTCAAGGACACAGATACGCAGTATTTT. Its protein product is CSVAGVKDTDTQYF.

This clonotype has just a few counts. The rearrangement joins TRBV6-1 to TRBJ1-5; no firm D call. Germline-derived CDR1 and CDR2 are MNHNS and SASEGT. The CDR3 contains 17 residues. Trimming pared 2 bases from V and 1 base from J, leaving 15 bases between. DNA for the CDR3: TGTGCCAGCAGTGAATATGGGGTACTTAGAAGCAATCAGCCCCAGCATTTT. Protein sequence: CASSEYGVLRSNQPQHF.

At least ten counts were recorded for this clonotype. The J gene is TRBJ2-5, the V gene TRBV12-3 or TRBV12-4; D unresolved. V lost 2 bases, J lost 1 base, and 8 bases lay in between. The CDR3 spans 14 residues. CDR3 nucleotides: TGTGCCAGCAGTTTACGGGCTATCCAAGAGACCCAGTACTTC. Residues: CASSLRAIQETQYF.

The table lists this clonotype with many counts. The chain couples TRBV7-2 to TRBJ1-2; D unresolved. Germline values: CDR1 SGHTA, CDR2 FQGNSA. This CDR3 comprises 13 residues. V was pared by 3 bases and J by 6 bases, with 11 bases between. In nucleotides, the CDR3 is TGTGCCAGCAGCTTTATTTTTGAGAATGGCTACACCTTC. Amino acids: CASSFIFENGYTF.

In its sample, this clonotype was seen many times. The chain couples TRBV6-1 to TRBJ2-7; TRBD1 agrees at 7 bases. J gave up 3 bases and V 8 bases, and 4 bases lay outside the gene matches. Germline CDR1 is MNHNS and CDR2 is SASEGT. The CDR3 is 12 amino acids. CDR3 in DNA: TGTGCCAGCGGAAACAGGGGCTACGAGCAGTACTTC. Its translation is CASGNRGYEQYF.

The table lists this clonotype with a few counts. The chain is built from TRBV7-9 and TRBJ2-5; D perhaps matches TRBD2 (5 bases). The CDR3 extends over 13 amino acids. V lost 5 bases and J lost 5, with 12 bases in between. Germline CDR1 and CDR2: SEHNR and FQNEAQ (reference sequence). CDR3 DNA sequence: TGTGCCAGCAGCGTGAAACGCGGGGAGACCCAGTACTTC. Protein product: CASSVKRGETQYF.

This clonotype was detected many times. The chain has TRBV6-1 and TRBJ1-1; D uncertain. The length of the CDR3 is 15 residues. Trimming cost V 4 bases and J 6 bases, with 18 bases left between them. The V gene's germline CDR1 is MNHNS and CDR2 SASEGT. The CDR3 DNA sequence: TGTGCCAGCAGTGGCTGGCCAGTAGGGCGTTCTGAAGCTTTCTTT. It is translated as CASSGWPVGRSEAFF.

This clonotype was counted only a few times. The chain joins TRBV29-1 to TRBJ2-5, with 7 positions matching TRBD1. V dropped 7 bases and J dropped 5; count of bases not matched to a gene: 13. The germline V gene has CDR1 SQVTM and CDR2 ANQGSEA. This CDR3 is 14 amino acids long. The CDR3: CSAYKRQGRETQYF. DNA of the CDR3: TGCAGCGCTTACAAGAGACAGGGAAGGGAGACCCAGTACTTC. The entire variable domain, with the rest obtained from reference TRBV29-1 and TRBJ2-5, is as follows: SAVISQKPSRDICQRGTSLTIQCQVDSQVTMMFWYRQQPGQSLTLIATANQGSEATYESGFVIDKFPISRPNLTFSTLTVSNMSPEDSSIYLCSAYKRQGRETQYFGPGTRLLVL.

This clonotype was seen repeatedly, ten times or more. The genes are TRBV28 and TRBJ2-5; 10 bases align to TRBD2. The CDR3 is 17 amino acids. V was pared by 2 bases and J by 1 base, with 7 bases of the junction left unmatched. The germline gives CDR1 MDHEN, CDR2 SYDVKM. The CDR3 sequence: CASSLRLAGAFQETQYF. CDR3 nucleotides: TGTGCCAGCAGTTTACGGCTAGCGGGAGCGTTCCAAGAGACCCAGTACTTC.

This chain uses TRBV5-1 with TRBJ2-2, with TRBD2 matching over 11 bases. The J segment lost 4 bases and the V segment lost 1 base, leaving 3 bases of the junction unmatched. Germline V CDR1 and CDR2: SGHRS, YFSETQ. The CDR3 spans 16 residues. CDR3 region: CASSLKLAGGTGELFF. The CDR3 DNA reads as TGCGCCAGCAGCTTGAAGCTAGCGGGAGGCACCGGGGAGCTGTTTTTT.

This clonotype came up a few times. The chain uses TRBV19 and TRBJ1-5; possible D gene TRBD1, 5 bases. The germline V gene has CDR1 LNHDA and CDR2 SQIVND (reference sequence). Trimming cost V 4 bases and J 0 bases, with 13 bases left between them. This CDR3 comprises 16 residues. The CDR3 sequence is CASSKLGAISNQPQHF. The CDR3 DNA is TGTGCCAGTAGTAAGCTAGGGGCCATTAGCAATCAGCCCCAGCATTTT.